What follows are 2 T cell receptor beta chains derived from one specimen sequenced in a study of T cells in Graves' hyperthyroidism and ophthalmopathy. Regions amplified from RNA transcripts were the TCR beta CDR3 regions. With the HTBI primer set, the TCR CDR3 went through a first round of RT-PCR. TCRdb processed the multiplex PCR reads anew with MiXCR; each CDR3 protein has one entry. The data contain about 540,000 distinct CDR3 sequences, more than 45% of them singletons. Sequenced input: peripheral blood or thyroid tissue (not recorded which). The receptors were gathered from a woman aged 18-29 years with Graves' hyperthyroidism.

This clonotype has only a few counts. The chain joins TRBV6-5 to TRBJ1-1, with D hard to call. This CDR3 is built from 15 residues. Germline assignment: CDR1 MNHEY and CDR2 SVGAGI. V was trimmed by 6 bases and J by 0 bases, leaving 14 bases between them. DNA for the CDR3: TGTGCCAGCAGGGACCAAGGGCGGATGAACACTGAAGCTTTCTTT. As protein: CASRDQGRMNTEAFF.

This clonotype appeared a few times. The chain uses TRBV14 and TRBJ2-7, with a possible D match to TRBD2 (6 bases). The length of the CDR3 is 14 residues. Trimming took 4 bases from V and 2 from J, leaving 12 bases between them. CDR1 SGHDN and CDR2 FVKESK come from the germline V gene. The CDR3 spells CASSPGLRTYEQYF. In nucleotides, the CDR3 is TGTGCCAGCAGCCCGGGACTGCGGACCTACGAGCAGTACTTC. The full variable domain, in which reference TRBV14 and TRBJ2-7 provide the parts outside the CDR3, is EAGVTQFPSHSVIEKGQTVTLRCDPISGHDNLYWYRRVMGKEIKFLLHFVKESKQDESGMPNNRFLAERTGGTYSTLKVQPAELEDSGVYFCASSPGLRTYEQYFGPGTRLTVT.